What follows describes a single TCR beta chain. Its antigen remains unidentified. Reverse transcription of roughly 0.5 to 1 ug RNA used random hexamers. Amplification of TCR beta CDR3 by immunoSEQ multiplex PCR spanned 54 Vbeta and 13 Jbeta. TCRdb re-called the immunoSEQ multiplex PCR reads with MiXCR, one entry per CDR3 protein. The table lists about 180,000 distinct CDR3 sequences, roughly 95% of them singletons. This sample was taken from a study of CD8 T cells in Susac syndrome. The multiple sclerosis controls were treatment-naive patients, and their relapsing-remitting disease was stable or active. Study-level findings and limits: The authors acknowledged that their TCR sequencing and HLA analysis involved a relatively small number of individuals.

The junction had 16 bases not matched to a gene; V was cut back by 8 bases and J by 6 bases. This CDR3 is built from 15 residues. The receptor was derived from a human donor with multiple sclerosis. This rearrangement joins TRBV12-3 or TRBV12-4 to TRBJ2-7; TRBD1 aligns across 7 bases. The material sequenced was CD8+ T cells from PBMCs. CDR3 DNA: TGTGCCAGCTCCCCTCTACAGACAGGGTCAAGCGAGCAGTACTTC. Its translation is CASSPLQTGSSEQYF.